Given below is one T cell receptor (beta chain) in context. The antigen is unknown. This record comes from a study of cytomegalovirus exposure and HLA in healthy donors. Study observations and caveats: Some TCR beta chains (over 150 of them) were listed as cytomegalovirus-associated. Confirmation was obtained in vitro that three CMV-associated chains are specific for CMV antigens. One cluster of highly shared sequence variants probably arose as a sequencing artifact. Segments of the TCR beta V type were, in most cases, productive about 87% or about 30% of the time in an earlier analysis.

This PCR relied on a set of 60 Vbeta primers and 13 Jbeta primers. Assay used: immunoSEQ multiplex PCR; TCRdb lists only in-frame clones, some missing. This sample has 120,000 or so clones, with 70% to 80% found just once. CDR1 and CDR2 (germline): KGHSH, LQKENI. The CDR3 consists of 17 residues. Trimming at V came to 5 bases and at J to 1 base, leaving 9 bases not matched to a gene. The TCR was taken from a young man in good health and CMV-seronegative. Sequencing used PBMCs. The chain employs TRBV18 and TRBJ1-5, with 9 bases that match TRBD1. The CDR3 bases are TGTGCCAGCTCAACCGGGACAGGGTGGATGAGCAATCAGCCCCAGCATTTT. As protein: CASSTGTGWMSNQPQHF.